This is a list of T cell receptor beta chains from one sample in a study of cytomegalovirus exposure and HLA in healthy donors. Sequencing was performed with immunoSEQ multiplex PCR; in TCRdb, only in-frame clones are kept and a portion is missing. The sample shows under 250,000 clones, roughly 85% of them seen only once. Sequenced: PBMCs. All receptors derive from a woman under 40 in good health and CMV-seropositive. Each CDR3 is given with its conserved first and last residue. Each record gives: V gene, clone size, D gene, J gene, CDR3 DNA, CDR3 protein. D genes are given only for firm matches. Clone size is shown for a subset of rows, as once, few, many or a class of expanded clone.

TRBV10-3,.,.,TRBJ1-3,TGTGCCATCAGTGCATACAGCCTCTCTGGAAACACCATATATTTT,CAISAYSLSGNTIYF
TRBV12-5,.,.,TRBJ1-1,TGTGCTAGTGGTTTGTTCGGGAACACTGAAGCTTTCTTT,CASGLFGNTEAFF
TRBV9,.,.,TRBJ1-2,TGTGCCAGCAGCGTAGCTCCCCAACAGCTATCTAACTATGGCTACACCTTC,CASSVAPQQLSNYGYTF
TRBV15,.,.,TRBJ1-1,TGTGCCACCAGCAGAGAGGGCAGGGGTTCCGCTTTCTTT,CATSREGRGSAFF
TRBV4-1,.,.,TRBJ1-2,TGCGCCAGCAGCCAGAATACAGAACTGCCCTATGGCTACACCTTC,CASSQNTELPYGYTF
TRBV5-1,.,TRBD2,TRBJ2-5,TGCGCCAGCAGCTGGGGGGGAGCGGAAAGCCAAGAGACCCAGTACTTC,CASSWGGAESQETQYF
TRBV29-1,once,.,TRBJ2-7,TGCAGCGTTGGGGGGGGCGTCTACGAGCAGTACTTC,CSVGGGVYEQYF
TRBV4-3,.,.,TRBJ2-7,TGCGCCAGCAGCCAATGGCGGGATTCCTACGAGCAGTACTTC,CASSQWRDSYEQYF
TRBV11-3,.,.,TRBJ2-7,TGTGCCAGCAGCTTAGTCGGCGGGACCTACGAGCAGTACTTC,CASSLVGGTYEQYF
TRBV27,.,TRBD1,TRBJ1-1,TGTGCCAGCAGTCCTTTAACCGACAGGGCTGAAGCTTTCTTT,CASSPLTDRAEAFF
TRBV5-1,few,.,TRBJ2-7,TGCGCCAGCAGCTTGGGTCAGGGGTCCTACGAGCAGTACTTC,CASSLGQGSYEQYF
TRBV7-9,.,.,TRBJ1-1,TGTGCCAGCAGCACGGGGGGGGTCGGGTTCACTGAAGCTTTCTTT,CASSTGGVGFTEAFF
TRBV6-5,.,TRBD1,TRBJ2-5,TGTGCCAGCAGGAGGGGACAGGATAATAAGCAGTACTTC,CASRRGQDNKQYF
TRBV6-1,.,.,TRBJ1-2,TGTGCCAGCAATCCCAGGGACTATGGCTACACCTTC,CASNPRDYGYTF
TRBV13,.,TRBD2,TRBJ2-3,TGTGCCAGCAGCCTTCGAACTAGCGGGGGGCTGGGCACAGATACGCAGTATTTT,CASSLRTSGGLGTDTQYF
TRBV5-1,few,TRBD1,TRBJ1-2,TGCGCCAGCAGCTTCTCCGGGACAGTCTATGGCTACACCTTC,CASSFSGTVYGYTF
TRBV19,.,.,TRBJ2-7,TGTGCCAGTAGTGCCGGTCCCTGGACAGTTTACGAGCAGTACTTC,CASSAGPWTVYEQYF
TRBV4-1,few,.,TRBJ2-3,TGCGCCAGCAGCCAAGAGGTTGAGATCCCCACAGATACGCAGTATTTT,CASSQEVEIPTDTQYF
TRBV7-8,.,.,TRBJ2-5,TGTGCCAGCAGCTTTACCCTTTGGCAGTCGAAAGAGACCCAGTACTTC,CASSFTLWQSKETQYF
TRBV25-1,.,.,TRBJ1-1,TGTGCCAGCAGTGACGCGCAGGTCAACACTGAAGCTTTCTTT,CASSDAQVNTEAFF
TRBV4-3,.,.,TRBJ1-1,TGCGCCAGCAGCCAAGGTCCCCGGACACTCACTGAAGCTTTCTTT,CASSQGPRTLTEAFF
TRBV19,.,.,TRBJ1-6,TGTGCCAGTAGTATCGATGAGGGTTGGAATTCACCCCTCCACTTT,CASSIDEGWNSPLHF
TRBV5-6,.,.,TRBJ1-2,TGTGCCAGCAGCTTGGGTCGACAGAGCTACCTGGGGAACTATGGCTACACCTTC,CASSLGRQSYLGNYGYTF
TRBV5-6,.,.,TRBJ2-7,TGTGCCAGCAGCATTGTCCGGGGGAGGAACGGCGAGCAGTACTTC,CASSIVRGRNGEQYF
TRBV6-4,few,.,TRBJ1-1,TGTGCCAGCAGTGACGCAGGGGCCCCTAACATGAACACTGAAGCTTTCTTT,CASSDAGAPNMNTEAFF
TRBV5-6,.,TRBD1,TRBJ1-1,TGTGCCAGCAGCCCGGACAGGTTGGGGACTGAAGCTTTCTTT,CASSPDRLGTEAFF
TRBV11-2,.,TRBD2,TRBJ2-1,TGTGCCAGCAGCTTAGATCCCAGCGGGAGTTTGTTTGAGCAGTTCTTC,CASSLDPSGSLFEQFF
TRBV4-1,.,.,TRBJ2-1,TGCGCCAGCAGCCAAGTTCAGACTTCTCATGAGCAGTTCTTC,CASSQVQTSHEQFF
TRBV6-1,.,.,TRBJ1-4,TGTGCCAGCAGTGAATCGGTAGGGGCCGGCGAAAAACTGTTTTTT,CASSESVGAGEKLFF
TRBV7-9,.,.,TRBJ1-1,TGTGCCAGCAGCGGACCCAGGGGCACTGAAGCTTTCTTT,CASSGPRGTEAFF
TRBV5-1,few,TRBD2,TRBJ2-2,TGCGCCAGCAGCTACTCAACTAGCGGGAACACCGGGGAGCTGTTTTTT,CASSYSTSGNTGELFF
TRBV7-2,.,.,TRBJ1-5,TGTGCCAGCAGCTTAGAAGTGGGAGGGGCGCATCAGCCCCAGCATTTT,CASSLEVGGAHQPQHF
TRBV2,.,TRBD1,TRBJ2-7,TGTGCCAGCAGTGAGGGACAGGGGGGCTACGAGCAGTACTTC,CASSEGQGGYEQYF
TRBV2,.,TRBD1,TRBJ2-2,TGTGCCAGCACAGGGGGCGCGAACACCGGGGAGCTGTTTTTT,CASTGGANTGELFF
TRBV4-3,.,.,TRBJ1-4,TGCGCCAGCAGCCAAGATATTCCGGGACTCCCCACTAGGGCTAATGAAAAACTGTTTTTT,CASSQDIPGLPTRANEKLFF
TRBV6-4,.,TRBD1,TRBJ1-6,TGTGCCAGCAGTCGGGACAGTTATTCACCCCTCCACTTT,CASSRDSYSPLHF
TRBV19,.,.,TRBJ1-5,TGTGCCAGTAGTATAGGGCCCAGGAGGGGCGATAGCAATCAGCCCCAGCATTTT,CASSIGPRRGDSNQPQHF
TRBV7-2,.,.,TRBJ1-2,TGTGCCAGCATCCCCGGCCTGCGGGGTCCAGCGACGTATGGCTACACCTTC,CASIPGLRGPATYGYTF
TRBV5-1,.,.,TRBJ2-7,TGCGCCAGCAGCTTGGCCTGGGGCAGGGGGGTCTCCTACGAGCAGTACTTC,CASSLAWGRGVSYEQYF
TRBV5-4,.,TRBD2,TRBJ2-1,TGTGCCAGCAGCTCGACAGCGGGACTAGCGGGGGGGGAGTCGGTGGATGAGCAGTTCTTC,CASSSTAGLAGGESVDEQFF
TRBV5-4,.,TRBD1,TRBJ2-7,TGTGCCAGCAGCCGTATTGACAGGGGCCCCTACGAGCAGTACTTC,CASSRIDRGPYEQYF
TRBV6-4,.,.,TRBJ2-1,TGTGCCAGCAGTCCCGCGGCTAGCTCCTACAATGAGCAGTTCTTC,CASSPAASSYNEQFF
TRBV5-6,.,.,TRBJ2-1,TGTGCCAGCAGCCTGGGACTCTACAATGAGCAGTTCTTC,CASSLGLYNEQFF
TRBV19,.,TRBD1,TRBJ2-5,TGTGCCAGTCCGGGACAGCAAGAGACCCAGTACTTC,CASPGQQETQYF
TRBV6-6,.,TRBD1,TRBJ2-5,TGTGCCAGCAGTTACCCATACCCGACAGGGGAGGAGACCCAGTACTTC,CASSYPYPTGEETQYF
TRBV5-1,.,.,TRBJ1-6,TGCGCCAGCAGCTTGGGCGTGGTTAATTCACCCCTCCACTTT,CASSLGVVNSPLHF
TRBV6-1,.,.,TRBJ1-5,TGTGCCAGCAGTGCCACAGGTCTTTATAGCAATCAGCCCCAGCATTTT,CASSATGLYSNQPQHF
TRBV7-2,.,.,TRBJ1-5,TGTGCCAGCAGCTTGAGGGGAGGCCAGCCCCAGCATTTT,CASSLRGGQPQHF
TRBV4-3,.,TRBD2,TRBJ2-2,TGCGCCAGCAGCCACAGCTCGGGGACTAGCGGGATGGATGTGGAGCTGTTTTTT,CASSHSSGTSGMDVELFF
TRBV27,.,TRBD1,TRBJ2-7,TGTGCCAGCAGCCGAACCCGGACAGGGAGCTCCTACGAGCAGTACTTC,CASSRTRTGSSYEQYF
TRBV4-2,.,TRBD2,TRBJ2-1,TGTGCCAGCAGCCCTCGCCCGGGGGGCTACAATGAGCAGTTCTTC,CASSPRPGGYNEQFF
TRBV11-2,few,.,TRBJ2-6,TGTGCCAGCAGCTTAGTCGGGGGAGCGGCCAACGTCCTGACTTTC,CASSLVGGAANVLTF
TRBV7-9,once,.,TRBJ2-5,TGTGCCAGCAGCCCTGTAGATCCCACCGAGACCCAGTACTTC,CASSPVDPTETQYF
TRBV18,once,.,TRBJ1-6,TGTGCCAGCTCAACGGACAGTCGGGATTCACCCCTCCACTTT,CASSTDSRDSPLHF
TRBV19,.,.,TRBJ1-2,TGTGCCAGTAGTACGCGGCTGACAGACCTACCATTGTATGGCTACACCTTC,CASSTRLTDLPLYGYTF
TRBV10-3,.,TRBD1,TRBJ1-2,TGTGCCATCAGCCGACAGGGCCGTGGGGACTATGGCTACACCTTC,CAISRQGRGDYGYTF
TRBV13,.,.,TRBJ2-1,TGTGCCAGCAGCCCAGTTGGCCGGGCTAGCGCGCCCTACAATGAGCAGTTCTTC,CASSPVGRASAPYNEQFF
TRBV7-2,once,TRBD2,TRBJ2-5,TGTGCCAGCAGCTTAGCGGGGCGGGAGGAAGTGGAGACCCAGTACTTC,CASSLAGREEVETQYF
TRBV15,.,TRBD1,TRBJ2-5,TGTGCCACCAGCAGATACAGGGGGGAGACCCAGTACTTC,CATSRYRGETQYF